This T cell receptor (beta chain) came from a study of molecular identifiers for immune sequencing clone quantification. Study-level information: For replicates, RNA isolated from approximately 20,000 or 98,000 naive CD8 cells was divided into five portions, of which four were sequenced. Study-wide findings and caveats: Sizes of highly expanded clones could be underestimated through identical TCRs sharing a barcode.

Notes on this clonotype: Its cognate antigen is unknown.

CDR1 and CDR2 (germline): SEHNR, FQNEAQ (reference sequence). This CDR3 region has 16 residues. J was trimmed by 3 bases and V by 4 bases; bases with no gene match: 8. TCRdb independently ran MiXCR on the PCR reads; one entry per CDR3 protein. Here the sample spans around 460,000 distinct CDR3 sequences, about 20% being singletons. The chain uses TRBV7-9 and TRBJ2-1; 8 nucleotides agree with TRBD2. This TCR came from a human donor in good health. Some libraries in this study had Jurkat cell RNA spiked in. Input material: naive CD8+ T cells from blood, with Jurkat cell RNA spiked in. Subset defined: FACS-sorted CD8+CD4-CCR7+CD45RA+ naive T cells. The CDR3 DNA is TGTGCCAGCAGCTCGTCGGTCAGCGGGGGCTACAATGAGCAGTTCTTC. It codes for CASSSSVSGGYNEQFF.